This T cell receptor beta chain was recovered during a study of cytomegalovirus exposure and HLA in healthy donors. Regarding the study as a whole: A later analysis showed HLA-associated TCR beta chains outstripping equally common others in clonal expansion. A missense variant in DCLRE1C was later tied to TCR beta V- and J-gene trimming.

As for this clone: What it binds is unknown.

The CDR3 runs to 14 residues. Germline CDR1 reads SGHRS; CDR2 reads YFSETQ. After removal of 2 bases from V and 6 bases from J, the junction contained 3 bases not matched to a gene. The PCR employed 60 Vbeta primers together with 13 Jbeta primers. Methods used by the authors: A later analysis counted around 74 million unique TCR beta chains, some 11 million shared. TCRdb's table, derived via immunoSEQ multiplex PCR, lists solely in-frame clones and lacks some. V, J and clone size reflect that table, while D and trimming were determined from the DNA. This sample has fewer than 150,000 clones, with around 82% found just once.

The source material was PBMCs. The chain has TRBV5-1 and TRBJ2-3, with TRBD2 matching over 10 bases. This TCR was sampled from a man aged 35 to 55 in good health and CMV-seropositive. DNA for the CDR3: TGCGCCAGCAGCTTCGGGACTAGCGCGGATACGCAGTATTTT. This translates into CASSFGTSADTQYF.